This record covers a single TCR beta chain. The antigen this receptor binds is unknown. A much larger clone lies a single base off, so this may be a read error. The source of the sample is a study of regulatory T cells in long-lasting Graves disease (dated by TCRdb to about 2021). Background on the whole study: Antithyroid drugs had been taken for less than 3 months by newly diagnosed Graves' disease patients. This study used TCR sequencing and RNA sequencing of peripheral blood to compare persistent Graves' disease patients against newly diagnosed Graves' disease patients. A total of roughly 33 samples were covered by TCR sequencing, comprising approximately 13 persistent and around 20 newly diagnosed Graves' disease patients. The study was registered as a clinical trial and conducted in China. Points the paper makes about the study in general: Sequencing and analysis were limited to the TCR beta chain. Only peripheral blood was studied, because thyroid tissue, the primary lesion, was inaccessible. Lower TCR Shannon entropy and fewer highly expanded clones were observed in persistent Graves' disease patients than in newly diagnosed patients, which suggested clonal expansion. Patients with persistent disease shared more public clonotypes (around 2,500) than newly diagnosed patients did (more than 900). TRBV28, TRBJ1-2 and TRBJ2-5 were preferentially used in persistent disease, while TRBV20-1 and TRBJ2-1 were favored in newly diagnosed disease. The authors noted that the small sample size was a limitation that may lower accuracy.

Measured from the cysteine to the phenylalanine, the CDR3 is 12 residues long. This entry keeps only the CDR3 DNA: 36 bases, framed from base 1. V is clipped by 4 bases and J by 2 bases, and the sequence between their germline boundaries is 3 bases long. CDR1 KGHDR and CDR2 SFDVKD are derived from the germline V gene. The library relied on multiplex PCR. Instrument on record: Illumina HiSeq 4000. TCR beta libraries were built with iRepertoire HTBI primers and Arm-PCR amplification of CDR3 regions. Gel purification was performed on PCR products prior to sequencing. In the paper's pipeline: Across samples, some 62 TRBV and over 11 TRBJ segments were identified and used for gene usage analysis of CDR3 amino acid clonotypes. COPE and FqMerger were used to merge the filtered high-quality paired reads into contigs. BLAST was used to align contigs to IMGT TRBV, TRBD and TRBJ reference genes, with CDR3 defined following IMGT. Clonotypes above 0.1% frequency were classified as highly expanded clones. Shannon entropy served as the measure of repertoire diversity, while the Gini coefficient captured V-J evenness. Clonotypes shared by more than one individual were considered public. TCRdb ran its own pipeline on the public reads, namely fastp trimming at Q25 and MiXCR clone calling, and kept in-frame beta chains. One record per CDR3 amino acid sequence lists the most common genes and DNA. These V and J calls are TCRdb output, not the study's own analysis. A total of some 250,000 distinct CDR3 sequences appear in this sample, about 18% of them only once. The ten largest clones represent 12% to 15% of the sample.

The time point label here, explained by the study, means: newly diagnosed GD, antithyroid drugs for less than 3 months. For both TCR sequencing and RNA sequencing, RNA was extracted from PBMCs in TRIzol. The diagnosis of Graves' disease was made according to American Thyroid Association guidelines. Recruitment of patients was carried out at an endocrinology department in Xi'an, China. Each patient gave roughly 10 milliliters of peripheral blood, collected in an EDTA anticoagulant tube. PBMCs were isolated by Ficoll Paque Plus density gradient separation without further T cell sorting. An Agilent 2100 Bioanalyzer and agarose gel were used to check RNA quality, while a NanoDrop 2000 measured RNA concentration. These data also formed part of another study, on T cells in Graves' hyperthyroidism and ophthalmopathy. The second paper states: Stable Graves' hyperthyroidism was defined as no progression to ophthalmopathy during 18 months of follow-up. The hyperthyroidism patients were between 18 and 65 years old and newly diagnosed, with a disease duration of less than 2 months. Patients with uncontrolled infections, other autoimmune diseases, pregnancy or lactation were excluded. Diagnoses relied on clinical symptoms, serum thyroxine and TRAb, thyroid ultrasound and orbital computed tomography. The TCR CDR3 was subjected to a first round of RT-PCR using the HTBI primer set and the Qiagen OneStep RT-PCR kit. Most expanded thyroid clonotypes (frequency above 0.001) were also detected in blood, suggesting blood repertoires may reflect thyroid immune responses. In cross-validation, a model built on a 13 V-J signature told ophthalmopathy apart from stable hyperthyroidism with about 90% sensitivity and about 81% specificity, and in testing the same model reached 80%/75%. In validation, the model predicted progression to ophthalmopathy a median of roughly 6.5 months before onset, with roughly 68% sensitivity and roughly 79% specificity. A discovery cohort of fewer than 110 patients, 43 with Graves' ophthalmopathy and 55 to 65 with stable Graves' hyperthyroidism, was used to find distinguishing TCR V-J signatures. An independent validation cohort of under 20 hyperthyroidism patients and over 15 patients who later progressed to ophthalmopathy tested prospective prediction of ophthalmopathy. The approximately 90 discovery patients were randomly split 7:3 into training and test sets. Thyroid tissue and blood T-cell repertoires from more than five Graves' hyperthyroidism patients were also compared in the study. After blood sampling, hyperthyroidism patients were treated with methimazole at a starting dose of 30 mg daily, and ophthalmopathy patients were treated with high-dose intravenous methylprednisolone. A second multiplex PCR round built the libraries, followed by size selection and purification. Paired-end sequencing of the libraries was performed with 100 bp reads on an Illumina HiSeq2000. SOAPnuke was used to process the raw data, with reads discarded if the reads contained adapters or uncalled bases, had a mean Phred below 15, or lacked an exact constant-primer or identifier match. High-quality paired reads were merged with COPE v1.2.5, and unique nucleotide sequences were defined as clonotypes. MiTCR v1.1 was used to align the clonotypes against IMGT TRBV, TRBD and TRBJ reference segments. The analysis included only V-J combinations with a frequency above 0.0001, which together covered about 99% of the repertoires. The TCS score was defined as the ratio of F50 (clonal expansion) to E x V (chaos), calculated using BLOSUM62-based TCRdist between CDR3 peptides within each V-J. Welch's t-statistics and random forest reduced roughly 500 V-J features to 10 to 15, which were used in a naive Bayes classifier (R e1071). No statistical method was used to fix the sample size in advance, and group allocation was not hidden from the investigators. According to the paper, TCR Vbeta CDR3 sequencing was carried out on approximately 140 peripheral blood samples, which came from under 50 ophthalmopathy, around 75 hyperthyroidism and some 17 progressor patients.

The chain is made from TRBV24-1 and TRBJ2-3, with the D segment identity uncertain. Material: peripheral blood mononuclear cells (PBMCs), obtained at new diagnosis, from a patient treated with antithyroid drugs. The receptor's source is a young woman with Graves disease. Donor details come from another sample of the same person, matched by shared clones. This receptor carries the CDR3 CATSENTDTQYF. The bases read TGTGCCACCAGTGAGAACACAGATACGCAGTATTTT.